Below are 20 T cell receptor beta chains sequenced from a single sample in a study of PD-1 blockade in classical Hodgkin lymphoma (dated by TCRdb to about 2020). Libraries were constructed by the immunoSEQ multiplex PCR assay. TCRdb provides this immuneACCESS table in a form limited to in-frame rearrangements. Some clones are lacking; in checked studies, under half of them reflect an unresolved V gene, and why the rest are absent is not known. A total of approximately 59,000 clones appear in this sample, 80% to 95% of them only once. The top ten clones comprise roughly a tenth of the sample. Per the publication, the time point label means: cycle 2 day 1 (C2D1) of nivolumab. All trial patients had relapsed after autologous stem cell transplantation, with cohorts A, B and C differing in prior brentuximab vedotin exposure. The starting material was peripheral blood mononuclear cells (PBMCs), obtained before the second cycle of nivolumab. These receptors originate from a human donor with classical Hodgkin lymphoma.

The J gene is TRBJ2-1, the V gene TRBV7-6; 9 positions agree with TRBD2. The length of the CDR3 is 16 residues. Trimming removed 7 bases from V and 2 bases from J; junction bases left unmatched: 9. Germline assignment: CDR1 SGHVS and CDR2 FNYEAQ. The CDR3 loop is CASTSLRGGPYNEQFF. CDR3 DNA: TGTGCCAGCACCTCTTTGCGGGGGGGCCCCTACAATGAGCAGTTCTTC.

The chain uses TRBV4-1 and TRBJ2-1; a weak D match, TRBD2 (5 bases). V lost 1 base and J 4 bases, leaving 11 bases between the germline ends. The CDR3 is 15 amino acids. Germline V gives CDR1 MGHRA, CDR2 YSYEKL. The CDR3, as DNA: TGCGCCAGCAGCCAAGTTGAGGGTAGGTACAATGAGCAGTTCTTC. Translated, it gives CASSQVEGRYNEQFF.

The chain combines TRBV27 with TRBJ2-1; TRBD1 matches at 9 bases. V lost 5 bases and J lost 0; bases outside the gene matches: 11. The length of the CDR3 is 18 residues. From germline, CDR1 is MNHEY and CDR2 SMNVEV (reference sequence). The CDR3 DNA follows: TGTGCCAGCAGTCAATGGGGGTTGGGACAGGGCTCCTACAATGAGCAGTTCTTC. This sequence encodes CASSQWGLGQGSYNEQFF.

The chain links TRBV15 to TRBJ2-5; 7 positions agree with TRBD1. Losses at the gene ends were 1 base for V and 3 bases for J; bases not matched to a gene: 5. The CDR3 covers 15 residues. The germline V gene has CDR1 LNHNV and CDR2 YYDKDF (reference sequence). CDR3 DNA: TGTGCCACCAGCAGAGGACAGGGCCGGGAAGAGACCCAGTACTTC. Translated: CATSRGQGREETQYF.

This chain joins TRBV29-1 and TRBJ1-1; D uncertain. CDR3 length: 10 residues. CDR1 is SQVTM, CDR2 ANQGSEA, per germline. With 6 bases removed from V and 5 bases from J, the gap between germline ends came to 7 bases. CDR3 in DNA: TGCAGCGTGTACGTGACTGAAGCTTTCTTT. This codes for CSVYVTEAFF.

This sequence joins TRBV18 and TRBJ2-5; no firm D call. Germline V gives CDR1 KGHSH, CDR2 LQKENI. The CDR3 contains 15 residues. Trimming took 2 bases from V and 1 from J, leaving 11 bases between them. CDR3 protein: CASSPRSDPQETQYF. The CDR3 DNA reads as TGTGCCAGCTCACCAAGAAGTGACCCCCAAGAGACCCAGTACTTC.

The V and J genes are TRBV7-3 and TRBJ2-2; 9 positions match TRBD2. The CDR3 length is 16 residues. Germline V gene lookup returns CDR1 SGHTA and CDR2 FQGTGA. Trimming cost V 3 bases and J 6 bases; bases outside gene matches: 8. The CDR3 DNA reads as TGTGCCAGCAGCTTCAGCGGGAGGTGGATCCCCGGGGAGCTGTTTTTT. Translation gives CASSFSGRWIPGELFF.

The genes are TRBV21-1 and TRBJ2-5; the table calls TRBD1, which could not be checked here. TRBV21-1 is a known pseudogene. This CDR3 has 21 amino acids. As DNA, the CDR3 is TGTGCCAGCAGCAAAGCGCTCGTCTTAGTCGGGTGGACAGGGAGAGAAGAGACCCAGTACTTC. This codes for CASSKALVLVGWTGREETQYF.

The V gene is TRBV7-6, the J gene TRBJ2-1; a weak D match, TRBD2 (6 bases). From germline, CDR1 is SGHVS and CDR2 FNYEAQ. CDR3 size: 15 residues. V dropped 5 bases and J dropped 9 bases, with 20 bases sitting between them. The CDR3 reads CASSPTGLKAVEQFF. CDR3 DNA sequence: TGTGCCAGCAGCCCGACCGGACTAAAGGCCGTTGAGCAGTTCTTC.

V usage is TRBV11-2 and J usage is TRBJ1-2; no definite D call. V dropped 6 bases and J dropped 2 bases, with 13 bases sitting between them. The CDR3 has 14 amino acids. Per the germline V gene, CDR1 is SGHAT and CDR2 is FQNNGV. DNA of the CDR3: TGTGCCAGCAGGCGTGTTGGGCTGAACTATGGCTACACCTTC. It encodes CASRRVGLNYGYTF.

J is TRBJ2-7 and V is TRBV5-4; D is ambiguous. V shed 4 bases and J shed 0 bases, with 11 bases lying between them. Germline values: CDR1 SGHNT, CDR2 YYREEE (reference sequence). The CDR3 has 14 amino acids. The CDR3 here is CASSTIDGSYEQYF. DNA of the CDR3: TGTGCCAGCAGCACGATAGACGGCTCCTACGAGCAGTACTTC.

The chain couples TRBV7-9 to TRBJ1-2; 7 nucleotides match TRBD1. The trim removed 4 bases at V and 4 bases at J, leaving 6 bases unmatched. CDR3 length: 14 residues. Germline V gene lookup returns CDR1 SEHNR and CDR2 FQNEAQ (reference sequence). CDR3 loop: CASSSRGASYGYTF. In nucleotides, the CDR3 is TGTGCCAGCAGCTCCAGGGGGGCTTCCTATGGCTACACCTTC.

The V and J genes are TRBV5-4 and TRBJ2-7, with D perhaps matching TRBD1 (5 bases). V was trimmed by 5 bases and J by 3 bases, leaving 15 bases between them. This CDR3 has 14 amino acids. In germline, CDR1 is SGHNT, CDR2 YYREEE (reference sequence). DNA of the CDR3: TGTGCCAGCAGTTATCAGGGAATAGGCTACGAGCAGTACTTC. It specifies CASSYQGIGYEQYF.

The chain recombines TRBV2 with TRBJ1-1; D is ambiguous. The CDR3 has 14 residues. The V gene's germline CDR1 is SNHLY and CDR2 FYNNEI. The V end lost 3 bases, the J end lost 2 bases, and 10 bases lay between the germline ends. The CDR3 sequence is CASSERQLNTEAFF. CDR3 nucleotides: TGTGCCAGCAGTGAGAGGCAGCTTAACACTGAAGCTTTCTTT.

The chain joins TRBV10-1 to TRBJ1-1; 10 nucleotides line up with TRBD1. The germline V gene has CDR1 WNHNN and CDR2 SYGVQD (reference sequence). The V segment lost 5 bases and the J segment 3 bases; nucleotides outside the gene matches: 6. There are 15 residues in the CDR3. CDR3 protein: CASSRQGARDTEAFF. CDR3 DNA sequence: TGCGCCAGCAGTAGACAGGGGGCGAGGGACACTGAAGCTTTCTTT.

The sample holds one count of this clone. The chain links TRBV7-2 to TRBJ2-4; possibly TRBD1 or TRBD2 for D (6 bases each). The CDR3 is made up of 15 amino acids. Per the germline V gene, CDR1 is SGHTA and CDR2 is FQGNSA. V was shortened by 2 bases and J by 3 bases, with 11 bases between the two germline ends. This chain's CDR3 is CASSLPGEVKNIQYF. Written as DNA, the CDR3 is TGTGCCAGCAGCTTACCAGGGGAGGTCAAAAACATTCAGTACTTC.

The chain carries TRBV7-9 and TRBJ2-7; 10 bases map to TRBD1. V dropped 5 bases and J dropped 11; count of bases not matched to a gene: 18. The germline V gene encodes CDR1 SEHNR and CDR2 FQNEAQ (reference sequence). This CDR3 is 16 amino acids long. The CDR3 DNA sequence: TGTGCCAGCAGCCAAACTAGCCCCTACGACAGGGGGCGAGAGTACTTC. Its translation: CASSQTSPYDRGREYF.

The CDR3 loop is CASSLDGVLDEQYF. The CDR3 DNA sequence: TGTGCCAGCAGCCTAGACGGGGTTCTGGACGAGCAGTACTTC. The chain carries TRBV7-2 and TRBJ2-7, with D perhaps matching TRBD2 (5 bases). V was clipped by 5 bases and J by 5 bases, with 16 bases between them. The CDR3 runs 14 residues. Germline-derived CDR1 and CDR2 are SGHTA and FQGNSA. The full variable domain, its missing parts supplied by reference TRBV7-2 and TRBJ2-7, is GAGVSQSPSNKVTEKGKDVELRCDPISGHTALYWYRQSLGQGLEFLIYFQGNSAPDKSGLPSDRFSAERTGGSVSTLTIQRTQQEDSAVYLCASSLDGVLDEQYFGPGTRLTVT.

The rearrangement uses TRBV28 and TRBJ2-7; 7 nucleotides agree with TRBD1. The germline V gene has CDR1 MDHEN and CDR2 SYDVKM. J gave up 2 bases and V 8 bases, and 6 bases lay outside the gene matches. The CDR3 has 13 residues. The CDR3 reads CASGDSFPYEQYF. CDR3 nucleotide sequence: TGTGCCAGCGGGGACAGCTTCCCCTACGAGCAGTACTTC.

The genes are TRBV23-1 and TRBJ2-4; 9 bases fit TRBD2. TRBV23-1 is identified as an open reading frame with a role that is uncertain. Trimming at V came to 11 bases and at J to 8 bases, leaving 13 bases not matched to a gene. This CDR3 has 14 amino acids. In DNA form, the CDR3 reads TGCGCCCCTGCGGCGGGGGGGCCGAAAGACATTCAGTACTTC. Encoded protein: CAPAAGGPKDIQYF.